This is a list of T cell receptor beta chains from one sample in a study of lymphopenia after photon versus proton radiotherapy. Clones were sequenced by immunoSEQ multiplex PCR, and TCRdb holds only the in-frame ones, with some missing. Of some 20,000 clones listed, approximately 84% are singletons. The specimen was peripheral blood, collected from a patient treated with photon-based radiotherapy. These receptor sequences come from a woman aged 45-59 years with pancreatic cancer. The CDR3 runs from the conserved cysteine through the conserved F or W. D genes are given only for firm matches. Some rows have no size entry. The others give once, few or many, or a class for an expanded clone.

size,D,V,J,CDR3,DNA
NA,TRBD2,TRBV9,TRBJ2-5,CASSGGGLAGGLETQYF,TGTGCCAGCAGCGGTGGGGGACTAGCGGGAGGGCTGGAGACCCAGTACTTC
NA,NA,TRBV27,TRBJ1-1,CASSFDRMNTEAFF,TGTGCCAGCAGTTTCGACAGAATGAACACTGAAGCTTTCTTT
NA,TRBD1,TRBV4-1,TRBJ1-6,CASSQGDRGNSPLHF,TGCGCCAGCAGCCAAGGGGACAGGGGTAATTCACCCCTCCACTTT
NA,TRBD2,TRBV13,TRBJ2-3,CASSWMERDESTDTQYF,TGTGCCAGCAGCTGGATGGAGCGGGACGAAAGCACAGATACGCAGTATTTT
NA,NA,TRBV4-3,TRBJ1-5,CASSQELGGSNQPQHF,TGCGCCAGCAGCCAAGAGTTAGGGGGAAGCAATCAGCCCCAGCATTTT
few,NA,TRBV5-1,TRBJ2-1,CASSLGEAEQFF,TGCGCCAGCAGCTTGGGTGAGGCTGAGCAGTTCTTC
NA,TRBD1,TRBV27,TRBJ2-3,CASRTGGRADTQYF,TGTGCCAGCAGGACAGGGGGCCGAGCAGATACGCAGTATTTT
NA,TRBD2,TRBV6-4,TRBJ2-1,CASSDSRTSAWNEQFF,TGTGCCAGCAGTGACTCGAGGACTAGCGCTTGGAATGAGCAGTTCTTC
NA,NA,TRBV4-3,TRBJ2-2,CASSQVETTGELFF,TGCGCCAGCAGCCAAGTGGAGACCACCGGGGAGCTGTTTTTT
NA,NA,TRBV19,TRBJ1-1,CASSMTTAPPTEAFF,TGTGCCAGTAGTATGACGACAGCCCCCCCCACTGAAGCTTTCTTT
once,NA,TRBV6-1,TRBJ1-1,CASSATGNTEAFF,TGTGCCAGCAGTGCAACGGGGAACACTGAAGCTTTCTTT
NA,NA,TRBV11-2,TRBJ1-1,CASSLDSRRMNTEAFF,TGTGCCAGCAGCTTAGATTCTAGGCGGATGAACACTGAAGCTTTCTTT
NA,NA,TRBV30,TRBJ1-4,CAWSQGRRNEKLFF,TGTGCCTGGAGTCAAGGCAGGAGAAATGAAAAACTGTTTTTT
few,TRBD1,TRBV6-5,TRBJ1-2,CASSRDSKNYGYTF,TGTGCCAGCAGTAGGGACAGCAAAAACTATGGCTACACCTTC
once,NA,TRBV28,TRBJ2-7,CASSVGGRKQYF,TGTGCCAGCAGTGTGGGGGGCCGAAAGCAGTACTTC